This TCR beta chain was recovered during a study of T cells in Graves' hyperthyroidism and ophthalmopathy. Researchers took RNA transcripts and amplified the TCR beta CDR3 regions from them. First-round RT-PCR of the TCR CDR3 relied on the HTBI primer set. A single record per CDR3 protein comes from TCRdb applying MiXCR to the multiplex PCR reads. The sample consists of roughly 380,000 distinct CDR3 sequences, roughly 13% of them appearing once. The germline V gene has CDR1 SNHLY and CDR2 FYNNEI. The V gene lost 8 bases and the J gene lost 6 bases, with 19 bases spanning the gap. CDR3 length equals 15 residues. Study findings and constraints: Within blood appeared most thyroid clonotypes that had expanded above 0.001. Model output signaled ophthalmopathy a median about seven months ahead of onset.

This clonotype occurred many times. Its antigen is currently unknown. Clinical symptoms, serum thyroxine and TRAb, thyroid ultrasound and orbital computed tomography were used for the diagnoses. PBMCs came from 10 ml fresh peripheral blood. Sequences were obtained from blood. The sequence was collected from a man aged 30-40 years with Graves' hyperthyroidism that later progressed to Graves' ophthalmopathy. The rearrangement joins TRBV2 to TRBJ2-2; no reliable D call. The DNA for the CDR3 is TGTGCCAGCGAAAGGACGGGCCCCCCGGCCGGGGAGCTGTTTTTT. The encoded protein is CASERTGPPAGELFF. The entire variable domain, with the rest obtained from reference TRBV2 and TRBJ2-2, is as follows: EPEVTQTPSHQVTQMGQEVILRCVPISNHLYFYWYRQILGQKVEFLVSFYNNEISEKSEIFDDQFSVERPDGSNFTLKIRSTKLEDSAMYFCASERTGPPAGELFFGEGSRLTVL.